These 15 T cell receptor beta chains share one sample of origin, sequenced in a study of blood T cell repertoires in COVID-19. The table came from immunoSEQ multiplex PCR; TCRdb's copy has only in-frame clones and leaves some out. There are 250,000 to 300,000 clones in the sample; approximately 85% occur only once, and roughly 11% lies in the top ten. Sequences were obtained from peripheral blood. Every receptor here comes from a woman in her 70s with acute or convalescent COVID-19.

This chain uses TRBV5-4 with TRBJ2-1; the D gene is possibly TRBD2 (6 bases). With 1 base removed from V and 5 bases from J, the gap between germline ends came to 16 bases. The CDR3 consists of 16 residues. The germline gives CDR1 SGHNT, CDR2 YYREEE (reference sequence). Here the CDR3 DNA reads TGTGCCAGCAGCTTGCAGGCGGGGCGGGACCACAATGAGCAGTTCTTC. Its translation: CASSLQAGRDHNEQFF.

This rearrangement joins TRBV5-4 to TRBJ1-2; the match to TRBD1 covers 10 bases. The CDR3 consists of 17 residues. V shed 4 bases and J 4 bases; nucleotides not matched to a gene: 13. Per the germline V gene, CDR1 is SGHNT and CDR2 is YYREEE (reference sequence). As DNA, the CDR3 is TGTGCCAGCAGCGCTGACCCGACAGGGGGCGCGACCTATGGCTACACCTTC. It yields the protein CASSADPTGGATYGYTF.

The rearrangement uses TRBV16 and TRBJ1-1; 8 bases line up with TRBD1. With V trimmed by 1 base and J by 5 bases, 3 bases remained unmatched. Per germline, CDR1 KGHSY and CDR2 FQNENV. The CDR3 spans 14 residues. CDR3 in DNA: TGTGCCAGCAGCCAATACAGGGGGGGTACTGAAGCTTTCTTT. It translates to CASSQYRGGTEAFF. The full variable domain, in which reference TRBV16 and TRBJ1-1 provide the parts outside the CDR3, is GEEVAQTPKHLVRGEGQKAKLYCAPIKGHSYVFWYQQVLKNEFKFLISFQNENVFDETGMPKERFSAKCLPNSPCSLEIQATKLEDSAVYFCASSQYRGGTEAFFGQGTRLTVV.

The chain is built from TRBV27 and TRBJ2-2, with 9 positions matching TRBD1. The germline V gene has CDR1 MNHEY and CDR2 SMNVEV (reference sequence). The CDR3 extends over 15 amino acids. The V and J ends lost 3 bases and 9 bases, in that order; junction bases with no gene match: 8. The CDR3 DNA sequence: TGTGCCAGCAGTTTGTACAGGGGGCAGATGCGGGAGCTGTTTTTT. Its protein is CASSLYRGQMRELFF.

This clone was observed once. The V call is TRBV27, the J call TRBJ1-4, with no clear D. From germline, CDR1 is MNHEY and CDR2 SMNVEV (reference sequence). Trimming removed 4 bases at V and 8 bases at J, with 11 bases between. CDR3 length equals 13 residues. The CDR3 region has the DNA TGTGCCAGCAGTTCCAATACCGGGGAAAAACTGTTTTTT. Translation gives CASSSNTGEKLFF.

The J gene is TRBJ1-2, the V gene TRBV4-2, with D possibly TRBD1 on 5 matching bases. The germline V gene encodes CDR1 LGHNA and CDR2 YNFKEQ. Trimming left V 4 bases short and J 2 bases short, with 11 bases between. CDR3 length: 14 residues. The CDR3 DNA is TGTGCCAGCAGCCCCCCGGAGGGGAACTATGGCTACACCTTC. Its protein product is CASSPPEGNYGYTF.

The chain employs TRBV7-9 and TRBJ1-2; 12 bases line up with TRBD1. The CDR3 has 14 amino acids. Germline CDR1 reads SEHNR; CDR2 reads FQNEAQ (reference sequence). With V trimmed by 5 bases and J by 5 bases, 3 bases remained unmatched. CDR3 residues: CASSLGQGAYGYTF. CDR3 coding DNA: TGTGCCAGCAGCCTGGGACAGGGGGCGTATGGCTACACCTTC.

This chain connects TRBV24-1 to TRBJ1-6; 10 positions match TRBD1. Germline assignment: CDR1 KGHDR and CDR2 SFDVKD. Trimming removed 5 bases from V and 9 bases from J; junction bases left unmatched: 3. The CDR3 has 14 amino acids. In DNA form, the CDR3 reads TGTGCCACCAGTGCCGGGACAGGGGCTTCACCCCTCCACTTT. Translating it yields CATSAGTGASPLHF.

The chain carries TRBV27 and TRBJ1-6, with TRBD1 matching over 7 bases. The CDR3 extends over 15 amino acids. Germline V CDR1 and CDR2: MNHEY, SMNVEV (reference sequence). Trimming cost V 1 base and J 8 bases; bases outside gene matches: 5. This CDR3 is CASSLYRGKDSPLHF. The CDR3 DNA sequence: TGTGCCAGCAGTTTATACAGGGGAAAAGATTCACCCCTCCACTTT.

The V call is TRBV25-1, the J call TRBJ2-2, with D possibly being TRBD1 (5 bases). There are 18 residues in the CDR3. Germline CDR1 MGHDK, CDR2 SYGVNS. Trimming removed 1 base from V and 3 bases from J, with 18 bases in between. In nucleotides, the CDR3 is TGTGCCAGCAGTGAATTCATAGGGGCCAGACCGGACACCGGGGAGCTGTTTTTT. Its translation: CASSEFIGARPDTGELFF.

This chain connects TRBV7-8 to TRBJ2-7, with 11 bases fitting TRBD1. The V segment lost 5 bases and the J segment 6 bases; nucleotides outside the gene matches: 15. The length of the CDR3 is 17 residues. In germline, CDR1 is SGHVS, CDR2 FQNEAQ. This chain's CDR3 is CASSRPQGQGDVSEQYF. The CDR3 bases are TGTGCCAGCAGCCGTCCCCAGGGACAGGGGGATGTGAGCGAGCAGTACTTC.

The chain has TRBV5-1 and TRBJ2-3; 9 bases are shared with TRBD2. V dropped 0 bases and J dropped 5; count of bases not matched to a gene: 10. The germline V gene encodes CDR1 SGHRS and CDR2 YFSETQ. The CDR3 covers 17 residues. The CDR3 DNA reads TGCGCCAGCAGCTTGGACCCTCGCGGGGGGGCGGTAGATACGCAGTATTTT. It codes for CASSLDPRGGAVDTQYF.

The J gene is TRBJ2-2, the V gene TRBV5-4, with 10 positions matching TRBD2. Germline CDR1 is SGHNT and CDR2 is YYREEE (reference sequence). CDR3 size: 13 residues. J lost 2 bases, V lost 10 bases, and 2 bases had no gene match. CDR3 region: CAGLAENTGELFF. CDR3 DNA: TGTGCCGGACTAGCGGAAAACACCGGGGAGCTGTTTTTT.

This chain joins TRBV18 and TRBJ2-3, with D possibly being TRBD2 (5 bases). The CDR3 loop spans 16 amino acids. Germline CDR1 KGHSH, CDR2 LQKENI. V shed 3 bases and J shed 0 bases, with 13 bases lying between them. The CDR3 protein is CASSPSLALSTDTQYF. As DNA, the CDR3 is TGTGCCAGCTCACCCAGTCTAGCCCTTAGCACAGATACGCAGTATTTT. Using reference TRBV18 and TRBJ2-3 for the parts outside the CDR3, the full variable domain is NAGVMQNPRHLVRRRGQEARLRCSPMKGHSHVYWYRQLPEEGLKFMVYLQKENIIDESGMPKERFSAEFPKEGPSILRIQQVVRGDSAAYFCASSPSLALSTDTQYFGPGTRLTVL.

V usage is TRBV30 and J usage is TRBJ1-5; 7 bases fit TRBD1. Germline V lookup: CDR1 GTSNPN, CDR2 SVGIG (reference sequence). The CDR3 consists of 12 residues. V trimming: 4 bases; J trimming: 6 bases; junction bases outside the gene matches: 3. CDR3 loop: CAWTAGGQPQHF. The CDR3 DNA sequence: TGTGCCTGGACAGCAGGGGGTCAGCCCCAGCATTTT.